These 30 T cell receptor beta chains came from one sample sequenced in a study of blood T cell repertoires in COVID-19. Sequencing was performed with immunoSEQ multiplex PCR; in TCRdb, only in-frame clones are kept and a portion is missing. The sample includes roughly 200,000 clones, approximately 85% of them seen just once. The material sequenced was peripheral blood. The receptors stem from a woman aged 55-69 years with acute or convalescent COVID-19.

This clone was seen only a few times. The chain joins TRBV10-3 to TRBJ1-2; TRBD1 matches 7 bases. CDR1 ENHRY and CDR2 SYGVKD come from the germline V gene. J lost 9 bases, V lost 7 bases, and 11 bases had no gene match. The CDR3 is 13 amino acids. In DNA form, the CDR3 reads TGTGCCATCACCGCGACAGGGCTTAGGCGCTACACCTTC. It is translated as CAITATGLRRYTF.

The CDR3 is CASSPSEGNTEAFF. The CDR3 nucleotides read TGTGCCAGCTCACCTTCAGAGGGGAACACTGAAGCTTTCTTT. The V call is TRBV18, the J call TRBJ1-1; D remains unclear. The CDR3 extends over 14 amino acids. Germline loops: CDR1 KGHSH, CDR2 LQKENI. Trimming removed 3 bases at V and 1 base at J, with 9 bases between.

The chain has TRBV29-1 and TRBJ1-2; TRBD1 is a possible D gene (6 bases). V was trimmed by 3 bases and J by 9 bases, leaving 17 bases between them. Germline CDR1 is SQVTM and CDR2 is ANQGSEA. The CDR3 is 13 residues long. The CDR3 DNA reads TGCAGCGTTGAGCCCCAGAACAGGGATAGCTACACCTTC. Translated, it gives CSVEPQNRDSYTF.

This clone has more than one count but fewer than ten. The chain joins TRBV14 to TRBJ1-1; D gene ambiguous. Germline V lookup: CDR1 SGHDN, CDR2 FVKESK. V was trimmed by 0 bases and J by 0 bases, leaving 8 bases between them. This CDR3 is built from 15 residues. CDR3 coding DNA: TGTGCCAGCAGCCAAGAGCGGCGCCTGAACACTGAAGCTTTCTTT. It codes for CASSQERRLNTEAFF. The complete variable domain, with remaining parts taken from reference TRBV14 and TRBJ1-1, reads EAGVTQFPSHSVIEKGQTVTLRCDPISGHDNLYWYRRVMGKEIKFLLHFVKESKQDESGMPNNRFLAERTGGTYSTLKVQPAELEDSGVYFCASSQERRLNTEAFFGQGTRLTVV.

The rearrangement uses TRBV19 and TRBJ1-2, with a tentative D call TRBD1 (5 bases). Germline V gene data show CDR1 as LNHDA and CDR2 as SQIVND (reference sequence). V lost 0 bases and J lost 8, with 13 bases in between. The CDR3 covers 14 residues. As DNA, the CDR3 is TGTGCCAGTAGTATAGAAGCGGGGACCGTCGGCTACACCTTC. It codes for CASSIEAGTVGYTF. Combining the CDR3 with reference TRBV19 and TRBJ1-2 gives the whole variable domain DGGITQSPKYLFRKEGQNVTLSCEQNLNHDAMYWYRQDPGQGLRLIYYSQIVNDFQKGDIAEGYSVSREKKESFPLTVTSAQKNPTAFYLCASSIEAGTVGYTFGSGTRLTVV.

The rearrangement joins TRBV2 to TRBJ2-1; a possible D gene is TRBD1 (5 bases). The CDR3 length is 13 residues. Germline V gene lookup returns CDR1 SNHLY and CDR2 FYNNEI. V shed 4 bases and J shed 8 bases, with 12 bases lying between them. CDR3 in DNA: TGTGCCAGCAGTGGACAGAATCTGGATGAGCAGTTCTTC. Amino acids: CASSGQNLDEQFF.

The V gene is TRBV7-2, the J gene TRBJ1-1, with D hard to call. Trimming stripped 3 bases from V and 0 bases from J, with 8 bases between. Germline V CDR1 and CDR2: SGHTA, FQGNSA. The CDR3 has 14 amino acids. The CDR3 protein is CASSFAVVNTEAFF. The CDR3 DNA reads TGTGCCAGCAGCTTCGCAGTCGTGAACACTGAAGCTTTCTTT.

This chain joins TRBV6-1 and TRBJ2-7; 9 bases fit TRBD1. The CDR3 is made up of 16 amino acids. From germline, CDR1 is MNHNS and CDR2 SASEGT. V lost 4 bases and J lost 0; bases outside the gene matches: 7. In DNA, the CDR3 is TGTGCCAGCAGTGGTTCCGGGACAGGGAGCTCCTACGAGCAGTACGTC. It codes for CASSGSGTGSSYEQYV.

The chain uses TRBV3-1 (or the pseudogene TRBV3-2) and TRBJ1-5, with D uncertain. Between the trimmed V and J ends, which lost 0 bases and 1 base, there was a span of 10 bases. The length of the CDR3 is 16 residues. CDR1 and CDR2 (germline): LGHDT, YNNKEL (reference sequence). The CDR3 spells CASSQDFGGSNQPQHF. CDR3 DNA: TGTGCCAGCAGCCAAGATTTCGGAGGCAGCAATCAGCCCCAGCATTTT.

Here the CDR3 reads CASSFREQPQHF. The DNA for the CDR3 is TGTGCCAGCAGCTTCCGGGAGCAGCCCCAGCATTTT. The J gene is TRBJ1-5, the V gene TRBV7-9; D call uncertain. Between the trimmed V and J ends, which lost 3 bases and 7 bases, there was a span of 7 bases. The CDR3 covers 12 residues. CDR1 is SEHNR and CDR2 is FQNEAQ in the germline V gene (reference sequence).

This clone was recorded once. This chain connects TRBV5-1 to TRBJ1-2; 8 positions match TRBD1. Unmatched junction bases numbered 3, after V lost 3 bases and J lost 5 bases. Germline values: CDR1 SGHRS, CDR2 YFSETQ. The CDR3 has 13 residues. CDR3 amino acids: CASSSTGEYGYTF. Written as DNA, the CDR3 is TGCGCCAGCAGCTCGACAGGGGAATATGGCTACACCTTC.

The chain joins TRBV19 to TRBJ2-5; possible D gene TRBD1, 8 bases. V was cut by 3 bases and J by 4 bases, with 15 bases left in between. The CDR3 spans 15 residues. Germline assignment: CDR1 LNHDA and CDR2 SQIVND (reference sequence). DNA of the CDR3: TGTGCCAGTAGTATCGGACAGGGAGGGGCAGAGACCCAGTACTTC. Translated, it gives CASSIGQGGAETQYF.

This clone has more than one count but fewer than ten. The chain has TRBV3-1 (or the pseudogene TRBV3-2) and TRBJ2-1; D may be TRBD1 (5 bases). The V end lost 0 bases, the J end lost 9 bases, and 12 bases lay between the germline ends. Germline assignment: CDR1 LGHDT and CDR2 YNNKEL (reference sequence). The CDR3 has 14 amino acids. The CDR3, as DNA: TGTGCCAGCAGCCAAGATAACCGTAGGGGTGAGCAGTTCTTC. Its protein is CASSQDNRRGEQFF.

The CDR3 reads CASSELPGEGYTF. CDR3 bases: TGTGCCAGCAGTGAATTGCCAGGGGAGGGCTACACCTTC. This chain joins TRBV2 and TRBJ1-2, with D possibly being TRBD1 (6 bases). V was clipped by 2 bases and J by 8 bases, with 12 bases between them. This CDR3 contains 13 residues. Per germline, CDR1 SNHLY and CDR2 FYNNEI.

The chain couples TRBV30 to TRBJ1-2; D not certain. Germline V gene data show CDR1 as GTSNPN and CDR2 as SVGIG (reference sequence). This CDR3 has 11 amino acids. V was pared by 0 bases and J by 7 bases, with 6 bases between. The CDR3 is CAWSVISGYTF. Here the CDR3 DNA reads TGTGCCTGGAGTGTAATCAGTGGCTACACCTTC.

This clone has more than one count but fewer than ten. The rearrangement links TRBV27 to TRBJ1-2, with D perhaps matching TRBD1 (5 bases). CDR1 MNHEY and CDR2 SMNVEV come from the germline V gene (reference sequence). This CDR3 has 15 residues. Trimming pared 3 bases from V and 0 bases from J, leaving 11 bases between. The CDR3: CASSLGGMTNYGYTF. DNA of the CDR3: TGTGCCAGCAGTTTGGGGGGAATGACTAACTATGGCTACACCTTC.

The chain links TRBV6-5 to TRBJ1-5; weak D call: TRBD1 (5 bases). The CDR3 loop spans 15 amino acids. Germline CDR1 and CDR2: MNHEY and SVGAGI. V lost 2 bases and J lost 5, with 13 bases in between. The CDR3 loop reads CASSYRPGGDQPQHF. CDR3 DNA: TGTGCCAGCAGTTACCGCCCGGGGGGGGATCAGCCCCAGCATTTT.

The gene calls are TRBV28 and TRBJ2-1; perhaps TRBD1 as D (6 bases). V lost 10 bases and J 7 bases, leaving 26 bases between the germline ends. Germline lookup yields CDR1 MDHEN and CDR2 SYDVKM. The CDR3 length is 16 residues. CDR3 loop: CATEIRGQGLMNEQFF. CDR3 bases: TGTGCCACCGAAATACGGGGCCAGGGGTTAATGAATGAGCAGTTCTTC.

The chain couples TRBV28 to TRBJ2-7, with 8 positions matching TRBD2. The CDR3 consists of 17 residues. Germline V lookup: CDR1 MDHEN, CDR2 SYDVKM. J was trimmed by 5 bases and V by 0 bases; bases with no gene match: 12. The CDR3 loop reads CASSLWGSGLAVNEQYF. In DNA form, the CDR3 reads TGTGCCAGCAGTTTATGGGGGTCCGGACTAGCCGTAAACGAGCAGTACTTC.

The genes are TRBV7-6 and TRBJ2-3, with 9 nucleotides matching TRBD2. V was clipped by 3 bases and J by 4 bases; unmatched bases: 8. The germline V gene has CDR1 SGHVS and CDR2 FNYEAQ. This CDR3 is built from 16 residues. CDR3 bases: TGTGCCAGCAGCTTGGCCAGCGGGAGGATGGCAGATACGCAGTATTTT. It specifies CASSLASGRMADTQYF.

V and J are TRBV29-1 and TRBJ2-7, with a weak D call TRBD2 (6 bases). The CDR3 is 12 residues long. The V end lost 5 bases, the J end lost 2 bases, and 10 bases lay between the germline ends. CDR1 and CDR2 (germline): SQVTM, ANQGSEA. The CDR3 loop reads CSVRDSAYEQYF. DNA of the CDR3: TGCAGCGTTCGGGACTCCGCCTACGAGCAGTACTTC.

The chain links TRBV3-1 (or the pseudogene TRBV3-2) to TRBJ2-2; D is possibly TRBD2 (6 bases). The V gene's germline CDR1 is LGHDT and CDR2 YNNKEL (reference sequence). Trimming left V 4 bases short and J 8 bases short, with 14 bases between. The CDR3 contains 14 residues. CDR3 amino acids: CASSLLRGKGELFF. CDR3 DNA sequence: TGTGCCAGCAGCCTACTCCGGGGGAAAGGGGAGCTGTTTTTT.

J is TRBJ1-6 and V is TRBV10-3; possible D gene TRBD1, 5 bases. This CDR3 is 15 amino acids long. The V end lost 2 bases, the J end lost 5 bases, and 10 bases lay between the germline ends. Per germline, CDR1 ENHRY and CDR2 SYGVKD. CDR3 residues: CAISELGLHNSPLHF. The CDR3 DNA sequence: TGTGCCATCAGTGAGCTGGGACTCCATAATTCACCCCTCCACTTT.

The chain couples TRBV7-2 to TRBJ2-1; 7 bases line up with TRBD2. Losses at the gene ends were 0 bases for V and 8 bases for J; bases not matched to a gene: 4. The CDR3 sequence is 14 residues long. Germline CDR1 is SGHTA and CDR2 is FQGNSA. The chain's CDR3 is CASSLAGGPDEQFF. The CDR3 bases are TGTGCCAGCAGCTTAGCGGGAGGGCCGGATGAGCAGTTCTTC.

The chain is built from TRBV11-2 and TRBJ1-1, with TRBD1 identical over 12 bases. The germline gives CDR1 SGHAT, CDR2 FQNNGV. The CDR3 is 13 residues long. V lost 7 bases, J lost 9 bases, and 6 bases stayed unmatched. CDR3 loop: CASTGTGGMKAFF. The CDR3 DNA follows: TGTGCCAGCACCGGGACAGGGGGCATGAAAGCTTTCTTT.

The chain has TRBV10-1 and TRBJ1-2; weak D call: TRBD1 (5 bases). Per the germline V gene, CDR1 is WNHNN and CDR2 is SYGVQD (reference sequence). The CDR3 length is 12 residues. V was trimmed by 7 bases and J by 6 bases, leaving 12 bases between them. DNA for the CDR3: TGCGCCAGCACGAATTTAGGGGATGGCTACACCTTC. It codes for CASTNLGDGYTF.

The chain employs TRBV2 and TRBJ1-1, with a weak D call TRBD1 (6 bases). Germline V gene lookup returns CDR1 SNHLY and CDR2 FYNNEI. The CDR3 runs 13 residues. The germline V and J ends were trimmed by 5 bases and 8 bases, with 15 bases remaining between them. The CDR3 loop is CASSLTGPVEAFF. In DNA, the CDR3 is TGTGCCAGCAGTCTTACAGGGCCGGTGGAAGCTTTCTTT.

The CDR3: CASSPRGESNQPQHF. CDR3 sequence (DNA): TGTGCCAGCTCACCCCGCGGGGAGAGCAATCAGCCCCAGCATTTT. The J gene is TRBJ1-5, the V gene TRBV18; D unclear. The CDR3 has 15 residues. V was cut by 3 bases and J by 1 base, with 10 bases left in between. Germline lookup yields CDR1 KGHSH and CDR2 LQKENI.

This chain uses TRBV18 with TRBJ1-2; 8 nucleotides align to TRBD1. Germline V gene lookup returns CDR1 KGHSH and CDR2 LQKENI. The ends lost 2 bases at V and 0 bases at J; junction bases unmatched: 5. CDR3 length: 16 amino acids. DNA of the CDR3: TGTGCCAGCTCACCAAACCCGACAGGGGCTAACTATGGCTACACCTTC. Translating gives CASSPNPTGANYGYTF.

This chain links TRBV15 with TRBJ2-1; D might be TRBD2 (5 bases). The V and J ends lost 5 bases and 3 bases respectively, with 11 bases between them. The V gene's germline CDR1 is LNHNV and CDR2 YYDKDF (reference sequence). The CDR3 sequence is 14 residues long. CDR3 protein: CATSGETIYNEQFF. As DNA, the CDR3 is TGTGCCACCAGCGGCGAGACTATCTACAATGAGCAGTTCTTC.